One sample yielded the 19 T cell receptor beta chains listed below, sequenced in a study of cytomegalovirus exposure and HLA in healthy donors. 13 Jbeta primers and 60 Vbeta primers were used for the PCR. TCRdb's copy holds only in-frame clones and misses some; the assay was immunoSEQ multiplex PCR. The table has fewer than 150,000 clones, 70% to 80% seen once. The sequenced material came from PBMCs. Source of these receptors: a man aged 50-60 years in good health and CMV-seropositive.

The chain joins TRBV4-1 to TRBJ1-5; possibly TRBD1 for D (5 bases). Germline-derived CDR1 and CDR2 are MGHRA and YSYEKL. The CDR3 contains 15 residues. Trimming shortened V by 1 base and J by 0 bases, and 7 bases separated the two germline ends. Here the CDR3 DNA reads TGCGCCAGCAGCCAAGGACAGCCTAGCAATCAGCCCCAGCATTTT. Translating it yields CASSQGQPSNQPQHF.

This clone is a singleton in its sample. This sequence joins TRBV15 and TRBJ2-1, with unresolved D. The germline V gene encodes CDR1 LNHNV and CDR2 YYDKDF (reference sequence). V dropped 4 bases and J dropped 4 bases, with 8 bases sitting between them. The CDR3 is 13 residues long. The CDR3, as DNA: TGTGCCACCAGCACCTTTGAGTACAATGAGCAGTTCTTC. Its translation: CATSTFEYNEQFF.

The J gene is TRBJ2-2, the V gene TRBV5-4; D is possibly TRBD2 (6 bases). Germline-derived CDR1 and CDR2 are SGHNT and YYREEE (reference sequence). This CDR3 region has 16 residues. Trimming removed 4 bases at V and 5 bases at J, with 18 bases between. The chain's CDR3 is CASSPPGEGQTGELFF. CDR3 bases: TGTGCCAGCAGCCCCCCGGGGGAAGGTCAAACCGGGGAGCTGTTTTTT.

V gene TRBV5-1 combines with J gene TRBJ2-7, with 12 positions matching TRBD1. Germline V CDR1 and CDR2: SGHRS, YFSETQ. The CDR3 contains 18 residues. Germline trimming cut 2 bases from V and 1 base from J; bases unmatched to any gene: 10. Here the CDR3 reads CASSFFSRDRGRSYEQYF. CDR3 sequence (DNA): TGCGCCAGCAGCTTCTTTTCCCGGGACAGGGGGCGTTCCTACGAGCAGTACTTC.

The CDR3 loop is CAWSSSGSLYNEQFF. The CDR3 bases are TGTGCCTGGAGTTCCAGCGGGAGTCTCTACAATGAGCAGTTCTTC. This chain uses TRBV30 with TRBJ2-1; 8 nucleotides match TRBD2. V shed 2 bases, J shed 3 bases, and the junction held 6 bases outside the gene matches. Germline assignment: CDR1 GTSNPN and CDR2 SVGIG (reference sequence). This CDR3 comprises 15 residues.

The chain recombines TRBV9 with TRBJ1-1, with 8 positions matching TRBD1. V gave up 0 bases and J gave up 3 bases; unmatched junction bases: 4. The germline gives CDR1 SGDLS, CDR2 YYNGEE. The CDR3 contains 15 residues. CDR3 residues: CASSVGVQGDTEAFF. For the CDR3, the DNA is TGTGCCAGCAGCGTAGGAGTACAGGGGGACACTGAAGCTTTCTTT. Full variable domain (outside the CDR3, taken from reference TRBV9 and TRBJ1-1): DSGVTQTPKHLITATGQRVTLRCSPRSGDLSVYWYQQSLDQGLQFLIQYYNGEERAKGNILERFSAQQFPDLHSELNLSSLELGDSALYFCASSVGVQGDTEAFFGQGTRLTVV.

The chain joins TRBV7-2 to TRBJ2-1; a weak D match, TRBD1 (7 bases). From germline, CDR1 is SGHTA and CDR2 FQGNSA. The CDR3 consists of 16 residues. V was trimmed by 7 bases and J by 6 bases, leaving 22 bases between them. The DNA of the CDR3 is TGTGCCAGCACCAAGGGCGGGACAGATATCCGCAATGAGCAGTTCTTC. It encodes CASTKGGTDIRNEQFF.

This clone has just one count. V gene TRBV9 combines with J gene TRBJ2-5; D gene ambiguous. The germline V gene has CDR1 SGDLS and CDR2 YYNGEE. Trimming removed 0 bases at V and 5 bases at J, with 14 bases between. The CDR3 is 15 residues long. CDR3 sequence: CASSVVPGQSETQYF. For the CDR3, the DNA is TGTGCCAGCAGCGTAGTCCCAGGTCAAAGCGAGACCCAGTACTTC. Drawing the rest from reference TRBV9 and TRBJ2-5, the complete variable domain is DSGVTQTPKHLITATGQRVTLRCSPRSGDLSVYWYQQSLDQGLQFLIQYYNGEERAKGNILERFSAQQFPDLHSELNLSSLELGDSALYFCASSVVPGQSETQYFGPGTRLLVL.

The CDR3 loop is CASSDLGQPSQPQHF. The CDR3 DNA follows: TGTGCCAGCAGCGACCTAGGACAGCCCAGCCAGCCCCAGCATTTT. This chain connects TRBV6-1 to TRBJ1-5; TRBD1 might be the D (6 bases). The germline V and J ends were trimmed by 6 bases and 7 bases, with 19 bases remaining between them. Germline V gene lookup returns CDR1 MNHNS and CDR2 SASEGT. This CDR3 contains 15 residues.

The DNA of the CDR3 is TGTGCCAGCAGCCCGGGGGGACGTAACAATGAGCAGTTCTTC. Its protein product is CASSPGGRNNEQFF. The chain is built from TRBV6-5 and TRBJ2-1; 7 positions agree with TRBD2. CDR1 is MNHEY, CDR2 SVGAGI, per germline. CDR3 length: 14 amino acids. The ends lost 6 bases at V and 5 bases at J; junction bases unmatched: 7.

The V call is TRBV28, the J call TRBJ2-3, with 9 bases identical to TRBD2. The CDR3 has 15 residues. V shed 5 bases, J shed 0 bases, and the junction held 3 bases outside the gene matches. From germline, CDR1 is MDHEN and CDR2 SYDVKM. The CDR3 DNA sequence: TGTGCCAGCAGTCCGCGGGGGGGTAGCACAGATACGCAGTATTTT. Encoded protein: CASSPRGGSTDTQYF. The full variable domain, its missing parts supplied by reference TRBV28 and TRBJ2-3, is DVKVTQSSRYLVKRTGEKVFLECVQDMDHENMFWYRQDPGLGLRLIYFSYDVKMKEKGDIPEGYSVSREKKERFSLILESASTNQTSMYLCASSPRGGSTDTQYFGPGTRLTVL.

The chain combines TRBV5-1 with TRBJ1-6; unclear D gene. CDR1 and CDR2 (germline): SGHRS, YFSETQ. The CDR3 length is 16 residues. The V gene lost 0 bases and the J gene lost 6 bases, with 13 bases spanning the gap. In DNA form, the CDR3 reads TGCGCCAGCAGCTTGGGTCCTCTATCGAGTAATTCACCCCTCCACTTT. Its protein is CASSLGPLSSNSPLHF.

The rearrangement uses TRBV27 and TRBJ2-2; 8 bases are shared with TRBD2. The germline CDR1 and CDR2 sequences are MNHEY and SMNVEV (reference sequence). Germline trimming cut 6 bases from V and 5 bases from J; bases unmatched to any gene: 14. The CDR3 extends over 17 amino acids. CDR3 region: CASSRIRTGGETGELFF. CDR3 DNA sequence: TGTGCCAGCAGCCGTATAAGGACGGGGGGGGAAACCGGGGAGCTGTTTTTT.

The chain links TRBV28 to TRBJ1-1; 10 nucleotides match TRBD1. Germline V lookup: CDR1 MDHEN, CDR2 SYDVKM. The junction had 10 bases not matched to a gene; V was cut back by 6 bases and J by 3 bases. This CDR3 spans 16 amino acids. The DNA for the CDR3 is TGTGCCAGCAGGGGCCAAGACAGGGGGCAGGACACTGAAGCTTTCTTT. Amino acids: CASRGQDRGQDTEAFF.

This clone was seen a few times. V usage is TRBV7-2 and J usage is TRBJ2-3, with TRBD2 matching 8 bases. CDR1 is SGHTA, CDR2 FQGNSA, per germline. There are 15 residues in the CDR3. V lost 5 bases and J lost 6; bases outside the gene matches: 10. CDR3 sequence (DNA): TGTGCCAGCAGCGATAAGCTAGCGGGCCGGGATACGCAGTATTTT. Its translation: CASSDKLAGRDTQYF.

This clone has just one count. The chain is built from TRBV5-8 and TRBJ1-1; TRBD1 aligns across 7 bases. J was trimmed by 7 bases and V by 5 bases; bases with no gene match: 11. Germline-derived CDR1 and CDR2 are SGHTS and YDEGEE. CDR3 length equals 14 residues. The DNA of the CDR3 is TGTGCCAGCAGAGCCCCCAGGGGGAGGAGTGAAGCTTTCTTT. This sequence encodes CASRAPRGRSEAFF.

The V gene is TRBV29-1, the J gene TRBJ1-3; D not certain. The V gene lost 4 bases and the J gene lost 2 bases, with 3 bases spanning the gap. This CDR3 is built from 11 residues. Germline lookup yields CDR1 SQVTM and CDR2 ANQGSEA. The CDR3 DNA reads TGCAGCGTTGCGGCTGGAAACACCATATATTTT. It encodes CSVAAGNTIYF.

This clone has just one count. The chain joins TRBV4-3 to TRBJ2-3, with TRBD1 matching over 7 bases. This CDR3 has 17 residues. Per the germline V gene, CDR1 is LGHNA and CDR2 is YSLEER. V shed 0 bases and J 4 bases; nucleotides not matched to a gene: 10. The CDR3 DNA reads TGCGCCAGCAGCCAAGATCTAAACAGGGGAAGCCCAGATACGCAGTATTTT. Its translation: CASSQDLNRGSPDTQYF.

V and J are TRBV5-4 and TRBJ1-5; no clear D. The V end lost 5 bases, the J end lost 5 bases, and 11 bases lay between the germline ends. This CDR3 has 13 residues. Per germline, CDR1 SGHNT and CDR2 YYREEE (reference sequence). The DNA of the CDR3 is TGTGCCAGCAGTCTCGACACCCATCAGCCCCAGCATTTT. Encoded protein: CASSLDTHQPQHF. Drawing the rest from reference TRBV5-4 and TRBJ1-5, the complete variable domain is ETGVTQSPTHLIKTRGQQVTLRCSSQSGHNTVSWYQQALGQGPQFIFQYYREEENGRGNFPPRFSGLQFPNYSSELNVNALELDDSALYLCASSLDTHQPQHFGDGTRLSIL.